This T cell receptor beta chain was observed in a study of T cells after yellow fever vaccination. Study results and caveats: In post-booster samples, most primary-vaccination clones reappeared (approximately 96% CD4, 88% CD8). Contamination by abundant bulk-population clonotypes could be present in FACS-sorted repertoires. The secondary response peaked faster, at day 5 versus 15, but was weaker.

The V end was cut by 1 base, the J end by 2 bases, with 13 bases between. Looked up from germline, CDR1 is DFQATT and CDR2 is SNEGSKA (reference sequence). The CDR3 is 15 amino acids. As TCR cDNA was made by 5'RACE template switching, a universal primer site and UMIs were added. TCRdb re-called the 5' RACE reads with MiXCR, one entry per CDR3 protein. The table records a few hundred thousand distinct CDR3 sequences, more than 6.5% of them present only once. For this clonotype: What it recognizes is unknown.

This TCR derives from a man aged 30 to 45 who received the YFV17D yellow fever vaccine. This material consisted of CD4+ T cells sorted from PBMCs, taken on the day of the yellow fever booster vaccination. The chain has TRBV20-1 and TRBJ2-3, with unresolved D. CDR3: CSARGGSSLTDTQYF. Written as DNA, the CDR3 is TGCAGTGCTAGAGGGGGATCATCTCTCACAGATACGCAGTATTTT.